The 12 T cell receptor beta chains below were found in one sample sequenced in a study of a mutant IDH1 vaccine in newly diagnosed glioma. Time point described: week 35, safety follow-up. Each vaccine dose was 300 ug of mutant IDH1 20-mer peptide, with topical imiquimod. This table comes from immunoSEQ multiplex PCR, and its TCRdb copy is limited to in-frame clones, with some not included. In the table there are 73,000 or so clones, approximately 81% of which are singletons. These receptors have no identified antigens. The sample consisted of PBMCs, taken from a glioma patient whose treatment included an IDH1 peptide vaccine. The receptors come from a man aged 18 to 29 with glioma.

The rearrangement joins TRBV12-5 to TRBJ1-5; D remains ambiguous. This CDR3 is built from 17 residues. V lost 0 bases, J lost 6 bases, and 18 bases lay in between. Germline values: CDR1 LGHNT, CDR2 FRNRAP. In DNA form, the CDR3 reads TGTGCTAGTGGTTTGGTACCTGATCGGGGTTCGGGTCAGCCCCAGCATTTT. Protein: CASGLVPDRGSGQPQHF.

The chain carries TRBV18 and TRBJ1-2; D remains unclear. Germline CDR1 is KGHSH and CDR2 is LQKENI. The CDR3 is 16 residues long. The germline V and J ends were trimmed by 3 bases and 3 bases, with 17 bases remaining between them. CDR3 protein: CASSPSSGNGDYGYTF. The CDR3 nucleotides read TGTGCCAGCTCACCCTCGTCCGGTAACGGGGACTATGGCTACACCTTC.

This clone was counted between two and nine times. The chain combines TRBV6-1 with TRBJ2-7, with 9 nucleotides matching TRBD1. The CDR3 consists of 16 residues. Germline loops: CDR1 MNHNS, CDR2 SASEGT. V was pared by 1 base and J by 1 base, with 5 bases of the junction left unmatched. CDR3 in amino acids: CASSEEAGQGSYEQYF. The CDR3 DNA follows: TGTGCCAGCAGTGAAGAGGCTGGACAGGGGTCCTACGAGCAGTACTTC.

A single count supports this clone. V usage is TRBV6-1 and J usage is TRBJ1-5; D not certain. The CDR3 is 14 amino acids. Germline loops: CDR1 MNHNS, CDR2 SASEGT. With 2 bases removed from V and 2 bases from J, the gap between germline ends came to 7 bases. The CDR3 reads CASSEFWGNQPQHF. DNA of the CDR3: TGTGCCAGCAGTGAATTTTGGGGCAATCAGCCCCAGCATTTT.

The chain joins TRBV4-1 to TRBJ2-7; either TRBD1 or TRBD2 may supply D (5 bases each). CDR3 size: 16 residues. The germline V gene has CDR1 MGHRA and CDR2 YSYEKL. V lost 0 bases, J lost 2 bases, and 14 bases lay in between. CDR3 in amino acids: CASSQDLARATYEQYF. CDR3 sequence (DNA): TGCGCCAGCAGCCAAGATCTAGCCAGGGCAACCTACGAGCAGTACTTC.

This clone appeared once. The chain recombines TRBV5-5 with TRBJ1-4; 11 bases match TRBD1. Germline-derived CDR1 and CDR2 are SGHKS and YYEKEE (reference sequence). The CDR3 extends over 17 amino acids. V was clipped by 1 base and J by 4 bases; unmatched bases: 6. CDR3 nucleotides: TGTGCCAGCAGCTTGACCCGGACAGGGGGCAGTAATGAAAAACTGTTTTTT. Its protein is CASSLTRTGGSNEKLFF.

This clone appeared a few times. The chain joins TRBV2 to TRBJ1-1, with TRBD1 identical over 10 bases. J gave up 1 base and V 3 bases, and 8 bases lay outside the gene matches. This CDR3 region has 17 residues. Germline-derived CDR1 and CDR2 are SNHLY and FYNNEI. The CDR3 region is CASSDMGQGRGNTEAFF. The CDR3 DNA sequence: TGTGCCAGCAGTGATATGGGACAGGGGAGGGGGAACACTGAAGCTTTCTTT. Drawing the rest from reference TRBV2 and TRBJ1-1, the complete variable domain is EPEVTQTPSHQVTQMGQEVILRCVPISNHLYFYWYRQILGQKVEFLVSFYNNEISEKSEIFDDQFSVERPDGSNFTLKIRSTKLEDSAMYFCASSDMGQGRGNTEAFFGQGTRLTVV.

This chain links TRBV7-2 with TRBJ1-2; a possible D gene is TRBD1 (6 bases). With 3 bases removed from V and 8 bases from J, the gap between germline ends came to 16 bases. This CDR3 spans 14 amino acids. Germline V gene sequence: CDR1 SGHTA, CDR2 FQGNSA. DNA for the CDR3: TGTGCCAGCAGCTTCAAATCGACAGGCGAGGGCTACACCTTC. It encodes CASSFKSTGEGYTF.

This chain joins TRBV19 and TRBJ1-5; no firm D call. This CDR3 has 14 residues. The germline CDR1 and CDR2 sequences are LNHDA and SQIVND (reference sequence). The ends were cut back, 3 bases at V and 0 bases at J, with 6 bases in the middle. The CDR3 region is CASSIGNSNQPQHF. Written as DNA, the CDR3 is TGTGCCAGTAGTATTGGGAATAGCAATCAGCCCCAGCATTTT. Based on the CDR3 plus reference TRBV19 and TRBJ1-5, the full variable domain is DGGITQSPKYLFRKEGQNVTLSCEQNLNHDAMYWYRQDPGQGLRLIYYSQIVNDFQKGDIAEGYSVSREKKESFPLTVTSAQKNPTAFYLCASSIGNSNQPQHFGDGTRLSIL.

The gene calls are TRBV27 and TRBJ1-1; weak D call: TRBD1 (5 bases). This CDR3 has 14 amino acids. Germline CDR1 reads MNHEY; CDR2 reads SMNVEV (reference sequence). V was pared by 5 bases and J by 4 bases, with 14 bases between. CDR3 bases: TGTGCCAGCAGTATCGGGACGTGGGGCACTGAAGCTTTCTTT. Translation: CASSIGTWGTEAFF.

This clone came up once. The chain employs TRBV18 and TRBJ2-7, with D hard to call. This CDR3 is 15 amino acids long. Germline-derived CDR1 and CDR2 are KGHSH and LQKENI. Deletions cut 4 bases from V and 3 bases from J, with 16 bases between. CDR3 region: CASSRERVKIYEQYF. The CDR3 DNA sequence: TGTGCCAGCTCACGAGAAAGGGTCAAGATCTACGAGCAGTACTTC.

The chain joins TRBV6-5 to TRBJ2-7; D unresolved. Trimming took 0 bases from V and 0 from J, leaving 9 bases between them. The CDR3 runs to 15 residues. CDR1 is MNHEY, CDR2 SVGAGI, per germline. This CDR3 is CASSYSAWISYEQYF. DNA of the CDR3: TGTGCCAGCAGTTACTCTGCATGGATCTCCTACGAGCAGTACTTC.